This T cell receptor beta chain was sequenced for a study of spatial heterogeneity in lung cancer. In germline, CDR1 is KGHSH, CDR2 LQKENI. The CDR3 length is 15 residues. V was shortened by 5 bases and J by 2 bases, with 14 bases between the two germline ends. TCRdb re-derived calls from the 5' RACE reads in MiXCR, one entry per CDR3 protein. The table records 23,000 or so distinct CDR3 sequences, 8.5% to 10% of them present only once. The time point denotes: blood at routine non-recurrence follow-up after resection. The chain joins TRBV18 to TRBJ2-3, with a weak D call TRBD1 (7 bases). The sequence came from a male donor with early-stage non-small cell lung cancer. The sample was PBMCs, taken at follow-up. DNA for the CDR3: TGTGCCAGCTCAACGCAGGGGGGCTTCACAGATACGCAGTATTTT. It codes for CASSTQGGFTDTQYF. Supplemented by reference TRBV18 and TRBJ2-3, the full variable domain reads NAGVMQNPRHLVRRRGQEARLRCSPMKGHSHVYWYRQLPEEGLKFMVYLQKENIIDESGMPKERFSAEFPKEGPSILRIQQVVRGDSAAYFCASSTQGGFTDTQYFGPGTRLTVL.